This T cell receptor (beta chain) came from a study of T cells in localized non-small cell lung cancer. Generated by immunoSEQ multiplex PCR, the TCRdb table keeps only in-frame clones and is missing some. The table includes about 7,000 clones, around 23% detected once. This clone was seen more than once but under ten times. The germline V gene encodes CDR1 SGHNT and CDR2 YENEEA. This CDR3 is built from 16 residues. The V gene end was trimmed by 6 bases and the J gene end by 2 bases; junction bases not matched to a gene: 11. The gene calls are TRBV11-3 and TRBJ2-3, with 7 bases that match TRBD1. The sequence was obtained from a man aged 35 to 69 with stage III squamous cell lung carcinoma. Specimen: lung tumor tissue, collected before any cancer treatment. CDR3 nucleotides: TGTGCCAGCAGTCGGACAGGACGAGGGGCCACAGATACGCAGTATTTT. Its protein is CASSRTGRGATDTQYF. The full variable domain, rest sourced from reference TRBV11-3 and TRBJ2-3, is EAGVVQSPRYKIIEKKQPVAFWCNPISGHNTLYWYLQNLGQGPELLIRYENEEAVDDSQLPKDRFSAERLKGVDSTLKIQPAELGDSAVYLCASSRTGRGATDTQYFGPGTRLTVL.